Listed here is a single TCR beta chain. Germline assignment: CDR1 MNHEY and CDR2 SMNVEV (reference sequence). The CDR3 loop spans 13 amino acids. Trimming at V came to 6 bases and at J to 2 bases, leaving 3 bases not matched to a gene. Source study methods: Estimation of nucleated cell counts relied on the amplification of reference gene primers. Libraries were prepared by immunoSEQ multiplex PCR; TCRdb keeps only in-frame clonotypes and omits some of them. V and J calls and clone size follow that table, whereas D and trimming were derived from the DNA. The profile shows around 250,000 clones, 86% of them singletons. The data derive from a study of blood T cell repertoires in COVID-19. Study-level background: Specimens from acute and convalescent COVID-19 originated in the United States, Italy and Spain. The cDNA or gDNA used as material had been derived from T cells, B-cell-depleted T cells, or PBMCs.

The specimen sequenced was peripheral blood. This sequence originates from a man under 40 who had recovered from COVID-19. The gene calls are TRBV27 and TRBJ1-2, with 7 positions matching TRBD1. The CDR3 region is CASSKGGNYGYTF. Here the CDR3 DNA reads TGTGCCAGCAGCAAAGGGGGCAACTATGGCTACACCTTC.